The source of this T cell receptor beta chain is a study of Ad26.COV2.S vaccination and SARS-CoV-2 variants. Whole-study context: Donor had been placed in the Ad26.COV2.S arm of the COV1001 trial.

Turning to this clone: Its target is not known.

Only in-frame clones appear in the TCRdb table, and some are missing; sequencing was by immunoSEQ multiplex PCR. The data show hundreds of thousands of clones, roughly 89% seen once. Study-level points and caveats: Marked by substantial breadth, spike-specific CD8+ and CD4+ T cell responses were reportedly seen after vaccination. Vaccine and placebo groups showed comparable non-spike TCR breadth.

The V gene lost 4 bases and the J gene lost 7 bases, with 21 bases spanning the gap. The CDR3 length is 15 residues. The germline V gene has CDR1 SGHRS and CDR2 YFSETQ. As for treatment: about 20 received Ad26.COV2.S at low or high dose, single or two shots; about 5 received placebo; per-sample allocation not given. Specimen acquisition occurred on day 63 following the initial vaccine or placebo injection. The sample came from a Boston adult aged 18-55 years. This specimen consisted of peripheral blood, obtained in a trial of Ad26.COV2.S vaccine versus placebo. The receptor was isolated from a person aged 18-65 years who received the Ad26.COV2.S COVID-19 vaccine or a placebo. V and J are TRBV5-1 and TRBJ2-7; TRBD1 or TRBD2 may be the D gene (5 bases each). The CDR3 reads CASSQTNYGTREQYF. In nucleotides, the CDR3 is TGCGCCAGCAGCCAAACGAACTACGGGACGCGGGAGCAGTACTTC.